This T cell receptor beta chain was identified during a study of cytomegalovirus exposure and HLA in healthy donors. Germline trimming cut 5 bases from V and 2 bases from J; bases unmatched to any gene: 8. The length of the CDR3 is 16 residues. Germline loops: CDR1 LNHDA, CDR2 SQIVND (reference sequence). PCR used 60 Vbeta primers and 13 Jbeta primers. Generated by immunoSEQ multiplex PCR, the TCRdb table keeps only in-frame clones and is missing some. This repertoire shows roughly 98,000 clones, about 77% found once; its top ten account for about 3.5%. This clone was counted a few times. Sequencing was done on a sample of PBMCs. The chain is built from TRBV19 and TRBJ1-5; 8 bases agree with TRBD1. The TCR was taken from a man between 40 and 49 years old in good health and CMV-seronegative. The DNA of the CDR3 is TGTGCCAGTAGTGCGGACAGGGCGGGTGGCAATCAGCCCCAGCATTTT. Translation gives CASSADRAGGNQPQHF.